Given below is one T cell receptor beta chain in context. Its antigen is currently unknown. This record belongs to a study of T cell responses to AZD1222 COVID-19 vaccine. The CDR3 consists of 11 residues. Germline-derived CDR1 and CDR2 are SEHNR and FQNEAQ (reference sequence). V was cut by 1 base and J by 12 bases, with 9 bases left in between. Assay used: immunoSEQ multiplex PCR; TCRdb lists only in-frame clones, some missing. There are approximately 50,000 clones in the sample; around 85% occur only once, and 5.5% to 7% lies in the top ten. General study results and limits: White British donors predominated, females outnumbered males, and clonal diversity was possibly underestimated.

The TCR comes from an adult who received the AZD1222 COVID-19 vaccine. The chain couples TRBV7-9 to TRBJ1-2; D not resolved. Sequencing was performed on peripheral blood, taken 28 days after the second AZD1222 dose. CDR3: CASSLDFLNTF. CDR3 coding DNA: TGTGCCAGCAGCTTAGACTTCTTAAACACCTTC.